This is a list of T cell receptor beta chains from one sample in a study of cytotoxic CD8 clonotypes in ibrutinib-treated CLL. Clones were read by immunoSEQ multiplex PCR, and TCRdb kept only the in-frame ones, dropping some. The table lists over 100,000 clones, approximately 56% of them singletons. Sequences were derived from PBMCs, sampled after 24 months of ibrutinib treatment. Receptor source: a human donor with chronic lymphocytic leukemia. CDR3s leave out the opening cysteine and the closing phenylalanine or tryptophan. Fields, in order: CDR3 protein, J gene, V gene.

CDR3aa: ASSASQGGSYGYT; j_gene: TRBJ1-2; v_gene: TRBV9
CDR3aa: ASSSSDFLYGELF; j_gene: TRBJ2-2; v_gene: TRBV27
CDR3aa: ASSERDRGEQF; j_gene: TRBJ2-1; v_gene: TRBV2
CDR3aa: ASTPGQYNSPLH; j_gene: TRBJ1-6; v_gene: TRBV5-8
CDR3aa: ASSYRTGANEQF; j_gene: TRBJ2-1; v_gene: TRBV6-6
CDR3aa: ASSLGSGLLDEQY; j_gene: TRBJ2-7; v_gene: TRBV5-1
CDR3aa: ASSSPGVSGANVLT; j_gene: TRBJ2-6; v_gene: TRBV28
CDR3aa: ASGAGPGTAQETQY; j_gene: TRBJ2-5; v_gene: TRBV7-6
CDR3aa: ASRKPAQRTDTQY; j_gene: TRBJ2-3; v_gene: TRBV5-1
CDR3aa: ASADWGSPLH; j_gene: TRBJ1-6; v_gene: TRBV25-1
CDR3aa: ASSSLGPTGGNTIY; j_gene: TRBJ1-3; v_gene: TRBV5-1